The 15 T cell receptor delta chains below were found in one sample sequenced in a study of gamma delta lymphoproliferative disorders and STAT genes. TCRdb repeated clone calling on the multiplex PCR reads with CATT. The sample carries about 1,200 delta-chain clones, around 1.4% recorded once. Genomic DNA from isolated PBMCs served as the sequencing template. What was sequenced was blood. These receptors all come from a human donor in good health.

This clone turned up a few times. A far larger clone differs by one base, so this is likely a read error. Additional DNA sequences in this sample encode the identical CDR3. The chain combines TRDV1 with TRDJ1, with TRDD3 matching 11 bases. The CDR3 covers 20 residues. The V gene's germline CDR1 is TSWWSYY and CDR2 QGS. Trimming cost V 3 bases and J 0 bases; bases outside gene matches: 15. This CDR3 is CALGDLYVLGDTGYTDKLIF. As DNA, the CDR3 is TGTGCTCTTGGGGACCTCTACGTGCTGGGGGATACCGGGTACACCGATAAACTCATCTTT.

This clone has only a few counts. The TCRdb protein, from a much larger clone, departs from this DNA's translation at residue 15, likely by read error; the protein shown derives from the DNA. The rearrangement links TRAV29/DV5 to TRDJ1, with 8 nucleotides matching TRDD3. Germline CDR1 is NSMFDY and CDR2 is ISSIKDK. This CDR3 has 17 amino acids. The DNA of the CDR3 is TGTGCAGCAAGCGCCGACCGTGGGGGATTAGGCACCGATAAATTCATCTTT. Amino acids: CAASADRGGLGTDKFIF.

As for this clone: TCRdb's protein, taken from a much larger clone, differs from this DNA's translation at residue 3, likely owing to a read error; the protein displayed comes from the DNA. The V call is TRDV1, the J call TRDJ1; TRDD3 matches 7 bases. The CDR3 is 15 residues long. In germline, CDR1 is TSWWSYY, CDR2 QGS. The chain's CDR3 is CAPGGARQGTDKLIF. In nucleotides, the CDR3 is TGTGCTCCTGGGGGTGCTCGACAGGGCACCGATAAACTCATCTTT.

This clone came up many times. This is likely an artifact of a read error, given a far larger clone one base away. The sample has other DNA sequences that encode this CDR3 too. The CDR3 DNA sequence: TGCGCCTTCTCTACGTCCACTGGAACCGATAAACTCATCTTT. This translates into CAFSTSTGTDKLIF. The V and J genes are TRDV3 and TRDJ1, with D tentatively TRDD2 or TRDD3 (5 bases each). The CDR3 is 14 residues long. CDR1 and CDR2 from the germline V gene are TVYSNPD and GDNSRS (reference sequence).

The table lists this clone with a few counts. A far larger clone is a single base away, which makes a read error likely. Other DNA sequences in the same sample also yield this CDR3. This chain connects TRDV3 to TRDJ1, with 7 bases that match TRDD3. Looked up from germline, CDR1 is TVYSNPD and CDR2 is GDNSRS (reference sequence). With 3 bases clipped from V and 10 bases from J, the junction kept 23 bases outside the gene matches. CDR3 length: 16 amino acids. The CDR3 bases are TGTGCCTTGCGTGATGGGGATGGGGATCCGGGGATAGCACTCATCTTT. Protein product: CALRDGDGDPGIALIF.

This clone was detected a few times. A read error is likely here: a far larger clone is one base away. Other DNA sequences in the sample encode the same CDR3. The chain has TRDV3 and TRDJ1; 10 bases match TRDD3. This CDR3 is 21 amino acids long. Germline V gene data show CDR1 as TVYSNPD and CDR2 as GDNSRS (reference sequence). Trimming removed 2 bases from V and 4 bases from J; junction bases left unmatched: 28. The CDR3 sequence is CAFEAHDKLHGGGYHGDKLIF. The DNA for the CDR3 is TGTGCCTTTGAGGCCCACGACAAGCTACATGGTGGGGGATACCACGGCGATAAACTCATCTTT. Variable domain in full (rest from reference TRDV3 and TRDJ1): CDKVTQSSPDQTVASGSEVVLLCTYDTVYSNPDLFWYRIRPDYSFQFVFYGDNSRSEGADFTQGRFSVKHILTQKAFHLVISPVRTEDSATYYCAFEAHDKLHGGGYHGDKLIFGKGTRVTVEP.

Remarks on this clone: It is likely a read error: a sequence one base away is far more abundant. The identical CDR3 is also encoded by other nucleotide sequences in the sample. DNA for the CDR3: TGTGCCTTTGGCCGCTGGGGAAGACCGGGAAAACTCATCTTT. It encodes CAFGRWGRPGKLIF. This rearrangement joins TRDV3 to TRDJ1; possibly TRDD3 for D (6 bases). Trimming pared 2 bases from V and 8 bases from J, leaving 21 bases between. CDR3 length: 14 residues. CDR1 TVYSNPD and CDR2 GDNSRS come from the germline V gene (reference sequence).

The table lists this clone with a few counts. This likely traces to a read error, being one base from a far larger clone. The rearrangement joins TRDV2 to TRDJ1; D perhaps matches TRDD3 (5 bases). Germline V gene sequence: CDR1 GEAIGNYY, CDR2 EKD. Trimming cost V 5 bases and J 2 bases, with 17 bases left between them. The CDR3 is made up of 15 amino acids. DNA of the CDR3: TGTGCCTGTGGCACTAAAGGGGGCACGACCGATAAACTCATCTTT. Translating gives CACGTKGGTTDKLIF.

In its sample, this clone was seen many times. This sequence is one base from a far larger clone and is likely a read error. The rearrangement links TRDV2 to TRDJ1, with a possible D match to TRDD3 (5 bases). Germline V gives CDR1 GEAIGNYY, CDR2 EKD. Trimming left V 1 base short and J 2 bases short, with 13 bases between. The CDR3 covers 15 residues. CDR3 nucleotides: TGTGCCTGTGACACTAAAGGGGGCATGACCGATAAACTCATCTTT. It yields the protein CACDTKGGMTDKLIF.

This clone was counted between two and nine times. The mismatch at residue 14 between this DNA's translation and the TCRdb protein of a much larger clone likely reflects a read error; the protein shown is translated from the DNA. The chain couples TRAV29/DV5 to TRDJ1; 8 bases are shared with TRDD3. Per the germline V gene, CDR1 is NSMFDY and CDR2 is ISSIKDK. The CDR3 runs 17 residues. CDR3 DNA: TGTGCAGCAAGCGCCGACCGTGGGGGATTAGGCACCGATAGACTCATCTTT. Its translation: CAASADRGGLGTDRLIF.

On this clone itself: This is likely an artifact of a read error, given a far larger clone one base away. This sample also contains other DNA sequences that code for the same CDR3. V is TRDV2 and J is TRDJ1, with 7 bases fitting TRDD3. CDR1 GEAIGNYY and CDR2 EKD come from the germline V gene. The CDR3 extends over 18 amino acids. The CDR3 nucleotides are TGTGCCTGTGACACCCTTACTGGGGCACTGTTGTACACTGATAAACTCATCTTT. Translated, it gives CACDTLTGALLYTDKLIF.

This clone was counted a few times. A read error is likely here: a far larger clone is one base away. This specimen includes other DNA sequences encoding the same CDR3. The rearrangement uses TRDV1 and TRDJ1; 8 positions match TRDD3. Germline CDR1 TSWWSYY, CDR2 QGS. The CDR3 runs 16 residues. This CDR3 is CALGEPWGMYTDKLIF. CDR3 nucleotides: TGTGCTCTCGGGGAACCTTGGGGGATGTACACCGATAAACTCATCTTT.

Comments on this clone: TCRdb assigns this DNA the protein of a much larger clone, which departs from its translation at residue 18; this likely reflects a read error, and the protein shown comes from translating the DNA. This chain links TRDV1 with TRDJ1; TRDD3 agrees at 11 bases. After removal of 5 bases from V and 0 bases from J, the junction contained 32 bases not matched to a gene. Germline assignment: CDR1 TSWWSYY and CDR2 QGS. The CDR3 contains 25 residues. The CDR3 sequence is CALGSSPDAAFYKFDWGIYTDKLIF. CDR3 bases: TGTGCTCTTGGGTCCTCGCCCGACGCGGCCTTCTACAAATTTGACTGGGGGATATACACCGATAAACTCATCTTT.

In regard to this clone: The TCRdb protein, from a much larger clone, departs from this DNA's translation at residue 12, likely by read error; the protein shown derives from the DNA. This chain joins TRAV38-2/DV8 and TRDJ1; D is uncertain. V shed 0 bases and J shed 8 bases, with 20 bases lying between them. Germline CDR1 and CDR2: TSESDYY and QEAYKQQN. This CDR3 has 16 amino acids. CDR3: CAYRSVWYVTVKKLIF. The CDR3, as DNA: TGTGCTTATAGGAGCGTGTGGTACGTGACTGTAAAAAAACTCATCTTT.

This clone has just a few counts. The protein that TCRdb holds for this DNA derives from a much larger clone and differs from the translated DNA at residue 19, which likely indicates a read error; the protein shown here is translated from the DNA. The J gene is TRDJ1, the V gene TRDV1; 12 bases are a match to TRDD3. Germline CDR1 TSWWSYY, CDR2 QGS. This CDR3 spans 21 amino acids. Here the CDR3 reads CALGELRSYAGGYEHTDKPIF. The CDR3 nucleotides are TGTGCTCTTGGGGAACTTCGTTCCTACGCTGGGGGATACGAGCACACCGATAAACCCATCTTT.